This T cell receptor (beta chain) comes out of a study of blood T cell repertoires in COVID-19 (dated by TCRdb to 2019 to 2021). A note on the overall study: Samples covering the acute and convalescent phases of COVID-19 were provided by collaborators in the United States, Italy and Spain. The material from the prospective study consisted of cDNA or gDNA derived from T cells, B-cell-depleted T cells, or PBMCs. The dataset comprised deeply sampled blood TCRbeta repertoires from subjects exposed to, actively infected with, or recovered from COVID-19. The repertoires were made available in a free public database intended to serve as a resource for research on the immune response to SARS-CoV-2. The samples were drawn from the first 160 participants of the ongoing ImmuneRACE study and from 1,200 or so subjects provided by 6 global collaborators. Sample metadata almost always included a de-identified subject ID, COVID-19 status, age in years and sex. HLA class I and class II types, where available, came from metadata supplied by the sample provider rather than from assay-based typing.

Trimming at the junction amounts to 1 base on V and 4 bases on J, and the germline ends lie 8 bases apart. In the germline V gene, CDR1 corresponds to SGHTS and CDR2 to YDEGEE. The cysteine opens and the phenylalanine closes a CDR3 of 13 amino acids. CDR3 DNA is the only sequence kept; it has 39 bases, read in frame from the first base. Each collaborating institution followed its own protocols to collect whole blood in K2EDTA tubes. Collaborator samples were shipped for TCRbeta analysis as frozen whole blood, isolated PBMCs, or DNA extracted from either sample type. Turning to this clone: Which antigen it targets is not known. The input lacks base qualities; no much larger clone sits a single base away.

TCRbeta CDR3 regions were amplified from genomic DNA by means of the immunoSEQ Assay, a bias-controlled multiplex PCR. The study's own analysis went as follows. Nucleated cell counts per sample were estimated from amplification of reference gene primers within the assay. Sequence reads were collapsed and filtered to measure the absolute abundance of every unique TCRbeta CDR3 rearrangement. For each sample, productive Simpson clonality was calculated as the square root of Simpson's diversity index across productive rearrangements. The clones in this table, taken by TCRdb from immuneACCESS, are in-frame only. Not every clone is retained; where verified, under half of the shortfall comes from an unresolved V gene, and the cause of the rest is unknown. V, J and clone size are those of that table, while D and trimming were read from the DNA. The sample table lists approximately 27,000 clones, almost 90% of them with a count of one. The ten top clones hold roughly 17% of the sample.

Findings and caveats that apply to the study as a whole: The quantity of clinical and demographic metadata differed by source and by participant and was supplied without curation.

The origin of this receptor is a man in his sixties or seventies with acute or convalescent COVID-19. Recombination joined TRBV5-8 with TRBJ1-1, with a tentative D gene TRBD1 over 5 matching bases. The sequenced material came from peripheral blood. The CDR3: CASSLSRGTEAFF. The nucleotide sequence reads as follows: TGTGCCAGCAGCTTGTCTAGGGGCACTGAAGCTTTCTTT.